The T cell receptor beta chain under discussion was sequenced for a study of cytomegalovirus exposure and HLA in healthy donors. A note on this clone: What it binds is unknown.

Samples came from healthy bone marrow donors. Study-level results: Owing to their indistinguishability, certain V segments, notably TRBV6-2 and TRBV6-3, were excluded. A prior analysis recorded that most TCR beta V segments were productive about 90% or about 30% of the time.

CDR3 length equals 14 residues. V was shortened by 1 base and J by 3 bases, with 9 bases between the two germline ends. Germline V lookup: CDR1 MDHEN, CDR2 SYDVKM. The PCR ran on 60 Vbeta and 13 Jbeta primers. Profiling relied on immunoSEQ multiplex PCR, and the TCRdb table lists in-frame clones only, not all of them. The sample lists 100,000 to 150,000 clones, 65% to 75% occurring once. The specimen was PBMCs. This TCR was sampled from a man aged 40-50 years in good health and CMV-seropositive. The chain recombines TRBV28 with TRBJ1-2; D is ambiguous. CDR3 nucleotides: TGTGCCAGCAGTTTATTGGCGGTTGACTATGGCTACACCTTC. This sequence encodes CASSLLAVDYGYTF.